The clone carrying this TCR beta chain was counted at least ten times. This sample is part of a study of identical twins. Template switching created a universal primer site, and the cDNA included unique molecular identifiers. Via MiXCR, TCRdb re-called the 5' RACE reads, giving one row per CDR3 protein. The data show under 250,000 distinct CDR3 sequences, approximately 7.9% seen once. A further study also used this sample, focusing on yellow fever vaccine responses in identical twins.

This sequence was found in a woman aged 18-29 years in good health. Sequenced input: CD8+ T cells sorted from blood.

The CDR3 DNA is TGTGCCAGCAGTTTGGCAGGGGGGTTTACCGGGGAGCTGTTTTTT. Amino acid sequence: CASSLAGGFTGELFF. The rearrangement joins TRBV12-3 or TRBV12-4 to TRBJ2-2; D perhaps matches TRBD1 (7 bases). V dropped 3 bases and J dropped 5 bases, with 13 bases sitting between them. The length of the CDR3 is 15 residues.